Listed here are 28 T cell receptor beta chains from one sample, sequenced in a study of spatial heterogeneity in lung cancer. These TCRs are of unknown antigen specificity. Points from the study as a whole: One measure, the expanded intratumoral alpha and beta TCR count, tracked tumor mutation counts.

TCRdb ran MiXCR on the 5' RACE reads and lists one entry per CDR3 protein. The sample holds about 21,000 distinct CDR3 sequences; 2.8% are singletons and the top ten take around 8%. Time point indicated: sample taken at primary tumor resection. This specimen consisted of lung tumor tissue, obtained at surgery. These receptors all come from a male donor with early-stage non-small cell lung cancer.

This clonotype was recorded many times. V usage is TRBV2 and J usage is TRBJ1-6; 8 bases are a match to TRBD1. Trimming at V came to 6 bases and at J to 13 bases, leaving 11 bases not matched to a gene. This CDR3 spans 14 amino acids. Germline CDR1 SNHLY, CDR2 FYNNEI. The CDR3 coding sequence is TGTGCCAGCAGCGCAGGGGGCGAGTTCTCTCCCCTCCACTTT. This codes for CASSAGGEFSPLHF.

This clonotype came up many times. V is TRBV7-8 and J is TRBJ2-2; D ambiguous. V was shortened by 1 base and J by 0 bases, with 3 bases between the two germline ends. Per germline, CDR1 SGHVS and CDR2 FQNEAQ. This CDR3 region has 14 residues. The chain's CDR3 is CASSLDPNTGELFF. The CDR3 DNA is TGTGCCAGCAGCTTAGACCCGAACACCGGGGAGCTGTTTTTT.

By sample share, this clonotype is medium-sized. V is TRBV29-1 and J is TRBJ2-1, with 16 bases lining up with TRBD2. Per germline, CDR1 SQVTM and CDR2 ANQGSEA. Unmatched junction bases numbered 7, after V lost 1 base and J lost 7 bases. The CDR3 length is 17 residues. CDR3 residues: CSVEGGLAGGRGNEQFF. CDR3 in DNA: TGCAGCGTTGAAGGGGGACTAGCGGGAGGGAGGGGTAATGAGCAGTTCTTC.

This clonotype was recorded at least ten times. V gene TRBV7-2 combines with J gene TRBJ1-5; possible D gene TRBD1, 6 bases. Trimming took off 3 bases at V and 10 bases at J, with 16 bases between the two ends. The CDR3 is made up of 14 amino acids. Germline loops: CDR1 SGHTA, CDR2 FQGNSA. This CDR3 is CASSLGTAGGPQHF. DNA for the CDR3: TGTGCCAGCAGCTTGGGGACTGCCGGGGGCCCCCAGCATTTT.

This clonotype has ten or more counts. In DNA form, the CDR3 reads TGTGCCAGCTCACCACCAGGGGTTACCTATGGCTACACCTTC. Its protein is CASSPPGVTYGYTF. This chain uses TRBV18 with TRBJ1-2, with a possible D match to TRBD1 (5 bases). The CDR3 length is 14 residues. Germline V gene lookup returns CDR1 KGHSH and CDR2 LQKENI. With 0 bases removed from V and 4 bases from J, the gap between germline ends came to 9 bases.

This clonotype was counted ten times or more. The gene calls are TRBV7-2 and TRBJ2-7, with unresolved D. The CDR3 has 12 amino acids. V gave up 4 bases and J gave up 6 bases, with 10 bases separating them. The germline V gene has CDR1 SGHTA and CDR2 FQGNSA. CDR3: CASSYSGTEQYF. Here the CDR3 DNA reads TGTGCCAGCAGCTACTCAGGAACCGAGCAGTACTTC.

This clonotype was picked up many times. The chain links TRBV3-1 to TRBJ1-2; TRBD1 matches at 8 bases. V was clipped by 3 bases and J by 4 bases; unmatched bases: 7. Germline V gene data show CDR1 as LGHDT and CDR2 as YNNKEL (reference sequence). This CDR3 has 15 amino acids. CDR3 protein: CASSHTPDRVYGYTF. CDR3 sequence (DNA): TGTGCCAGCAGCCACACACCGGACAGGGTCTATGGCTACACCTTC.

This clonotype was seen ten or more times. The chain is built from TRBV28 and TRBJ2-1; the D gene could be TRBD1 or TRBD2 (5 bases each). Germline lookup yields CDR1 MDHEN and CDR2 SYDVKM. CDR3 length equals 12 residues. The V gene lost 3 bases and the J gene lost 7 bases, with 7 bases spanning the gap. CDR3 nucleotide sequence: TGTGCCAGCAGTTTTTGGGGGAATGAGCAGTTCTTC. It codes for CASSFWGNEQFF. The full variable domain, completed using reference TRBV28 and TRBJ2-1, is DVKVTQSSRYLVKRTGEKVFLECVQDMDHENMFWYRQDPGLGLRLIYFSYDVKMKEKGDIPEGYSVSREKKERFSLILESASTNQTSMYLCASSFWGNEQFFGPGTRLTVL.

There are many counts of this clonotype. The rearrangement links TRBV29-1 to TRBJ2-7, with 10 bases that match TRBD1. V was clipped by 6 bases and J by 2 bases; unmatched bases: 4. This CDR3 is built from 13 residues. The germline V gene has CDR1 SQVTM and CDR2 ANQGSEA. The CDR3 loop reads CSVAGTGAYEQYF. CDR3 sequence (DNA): TGCAGCGTCGCGGGGACAGGGGCCTACGAGCAGTACTTC.

Ten or more counts support this clonotype. The chain joins TRBV3-1 to TRBJ1-5; 7 nucleotides line up with TRBD1. J gave up 2 bases and V 2 bases, and 0 bases lay outside the gene matches. In germline, CDR1 is LGHDT, CDR2 YNNKEL (reference sequence). This CDR3 is built from 14 residues. The CDR3 sequence: CASSQTGGNQPQHF. As DNA, the CDR3 is TGTGCCAGCAGCCAAACAGGGGGCAATCAGCCCCAGCATTTT.

This clonotype was picked up many times. The chain carries TRBV29-1 and TRBJ2-3; a weak D match, TRBD2 (5 bases). This CDR3 spans 13 amino acids. The germline V gene encodes CDR1 SQVTM and CDR2 ANQGSEA. Trimming shortened V by 7 bases and J by 2 bases, and 13 bases separated the two germline ends. In nucleotides, the CDR3 is TGCAGCGCTGCGGGCGAACCCACAGATACGCAGTATTTT. Amino acid sequence: CSAAGEPTDTQYF.

In its sample, this clonotype was seen many times. V is TRBV7-2 and J is TRBJ1-1, with D hard to call. Germline CDR1 and CDR2: SGHTA and FQGNSA. V was cut by 3 bases and J by 0 bases, with 8 bases left in between. The CDR3 totals 14 residues. This CDR3 is CASSLARMNTEAFF. DNA of the CDR3: TGTGCCAGCAGCTTGGCCAGGATGAACACTGAAGCTTTCTTT.

This clonotype came up many times. V is TRBV3-1 and J is TRBJ2-2; D unclear. In germline, CDR1 is LGHDT, CDR2 YNNKEL (reference sequence). Trimming removed 6 bases at V and 5 bases at J, with 7 bases between. The CDR3 has 12 residues. CDR3 in DNA: TGTGCCAGCAGTATTTCAACCGGGGAGCTGTTTTTT. This sequence encodes CASSISTGELFF.

This clonotype was counted many times. The chain uses TRBV5-1 and TRBJ2-3; the match to TRBD2 covers 11 bases. The CDR3 has 15 amino acids. V trimming: 3 bases; J trimming: 4 bases; junction bases outside the gene matches: 4. CDR1 is SGHRS, CDR2 YFSETQ, per germline. The CDR3 coding sequence is TGCGCCAGCAGCTCACTAGCGGGAGAATCAGATACGCAGTATTTT. This sequence encodes CASSSLAGESDTQYF.

This clonotype was seen at least ten times. The rearrangement links TRBV18 to TRBJ1-5; D possibly corresponds to TRBD1 (6 bases). From germline, CDR1 is KGHSH and CDR2 LQKENI. The CDR3 totals 15 residues. V gave up 6 bases and J gave up 3 bases, with 15 bases separating them. Written as DNA, the CDR3 is TGTGCCAGCTCCCTGGGACACGGGGTCAATCAGCCCCAGCATTTT. Translated: CASSLGHGVNQPQHF. Looking up the rest from reference TRBV18 and TRBJ1-5 gives the full variable domain: NAGVMQNPRHLVRRRGQEARLRCSPMKGHSHVYWYRQLPEEGLKFMVYLQKENIIDESGMPKERFSAEFPKEGPSILRIQQVVRGDSAAYFCASSLGHGVNQPQHFGDGTRLSIL.

This clonotype was seen repeatedly, ten times or more. The chain couples TRBV9 to TRBJ1-4; TRBD1 matches at 7 bases. From germline, CDR1 is SGDLS and CDR2 YYNGEE. This CDR3 comprises 15 residues. Germline trimming cut 3 bases from V and 3 bases from J; bases unmatched to any gene: 5. DNA of the CDR3: TGTGCCAGCAGCGCCCGACAGGGCTCTAATGAAAAACTGTTTTTT. Protein sequence: CASSARQGSNEKLFF.

The sample holds many counts of this clonotype. This chain links TRBV10-3 with TRBJ2-3, with 8 bases lining up with TRBD1. Losses at the gene ends were 10 bases for V and 4 bases for J; bases not matched to a gene: 13. Germline-derived CDR1 and CDR2 are ENHRY and SYGVKD. CDR3 length: 15 amino acids. The CDR3: CATWPQGAVADTQYF. For the CDR3, the DNA is TGTGCCACCTGGCCCCAGGGGGCAGTGGCAGATACGCAGTATTTT.

This clonotype was picked up many times. The gene calls are TRBV2 and TRBJ2-2; D uncertain. The CDR3 loop spans 16 amino acids. Germline V gene lookup returns CDR1 SNHLY and CDR2 FYNNEI. Trimming stripped 7 bases from V and 1 base from J, with 16 bases between. The CDR3 protein is CASKKQDMKNTGELFF. The CDR3 bases are TGTGCCAGCAAAAAACAAGACATGAAGAACACCGGGGAGCTGTTTTTT.

This clonotype has a count of ten or more. This chain joins TRBV6-5 and TRBJ2-3; 7 bases map to TRBD2. The V segment lost 6 bases and the J segment 1 base; nucleotides outside the gene matches: 7. The germline V gene encodes CDR1 MNHEY and CDR2 SVGAGI. There are 15 residues in the CDR3. The CDR3 region has the DNA TGTGCCAGCAGGACCGGGCTAGCGGGCACAGATACGCAGTATTTT. Translated, it gives CASRTGLAGTDTQYF.

Many counts were recorded for this clonotype. The chain uses TRBV4-3 and TRBJ2-3, with 7 positions matching TRBD1. Germline CDR1 is LGHNA and CDR2 is YSLEER. The CDR3 runs 17 residues. The junction had 13 bases not matched to a gene; V was cut back by 2 bases and J by 5 bases. CDR3 DNA: TGCGCCAGCAGCCAAAGCAGAGGGGGCGTCGGTGGAGATACGCAGTATTTT. It encodes CASSQSRGGVGGDTQYF.

This clonotype has a count of ten or more. A read error may account for a junction end that differs from germline. The rearrangement uses TRBV5-1 and TRBJ2-1, with 10 positions matching TRBD1. CDR3 length: 17 amino acids. Germline V gene lookup returns CDR1 SGHRS and CDR2 YFSETQ. The CDR3, as DNA: TGCGCCAGCAGCTTTAAGCTACTGGGACAGGGGACGATAGGAAATGAGTTC. It yields the protein CASSFKLLGQGTIGNEF.

This clonotype was counted at least ten times. The V call is TRBV7-8, the J call TRBJ1-3; D remains unclear. Germline V CDR1 and CDR2: SGHVS, FQNEAQ. Trimming pared 1 base from V and 0 bases from J, leaving 4 bases between. This CDR3 has 14 residues. CDR3 loop: CASSLDNSGNTIYF. Here the CDR3 DNA reads TGTGCCAGCAGCTTAGACAACTCTGGAAACACCATATATTTT.

The sample holds many counts of this clonotype. J is TRBJ1-2 and V is TRBV5-4; 8 nucleotides align to TRBD1. Germline lookup yields CDR1 SGHNT and CDR2 YYREEE (reference sequence). Unmatched junction bases numbered 5, after V lost 4 bases and J lost 3 bases. The CDR3 is 14 residues long. The DNA of the CDR3 is TGTGCCAGCAGCCGTGGACAGGGCGACTATGGCTACACCTTC. It yields the protein CASSRGQGDYGYTF. Combining the CDR3 with reference TRBV5-4 and TRBJ1-2 gives the whole variable domain ETGVTQSPTHLIKTRGQQVTLRCSSQSGHNTVSWYQQALGQGPQFIFQYYREEENGRGNFPPRFSGLQFPNYSSELNVNALELDDSALYLCASSRGQGDYGYTFGSGTRLTVV.

This clonotype was detected only once. V is TRBV6-5 and J is TRBJ1-6; maybe TRBD1 (5 bases). Germline lookup yields CDR1 MNHEY and CDR2 SVGAGI. There are 14 residues in the CDR3. The ends were cut back, 8 bases at V and 7 bases at J, with 15 bases in the middle. In DNA, the CDR3 is TGTGCCAGCGGAACCAGGGAGAACAATTCACCCCTCCACTTT. It is translated as CASGTRENNSPLHF.

This clonotype was picked up many times. The CDR3 DNA reads as TGTGCCAGCTCACCACCAATGGGACTCATCTACGAGCAGTACTTC. Translating it yields CASSPPMGLIYEQYF. The chain couples TRBV18 to TRBJ2-7; possible D gene TRBD2, 6 bases. CDR1 is KGHSH and CDR2 is LQKENI in the germline V gene. Trimming removed 0 bases at V and 3 bases at J, with 12 bases between. The CDR3 runs to 15 residues. Supplemented by reference TRBV18 and TRBJ2-7, the full variable domain reads NAGVMQNPRHLVRRRGQEARLRCSPMKGHSHVYWYRQLPEEGLKFMVYLQKENIIDESGMPKERFSAEFPKEGPSILRIQQVVRGDSAAYFCASSPPMGLIYEQYFGPGTRLTVT.

This clonotype was picked up many times. This chain joins TRBV7-9 and TRBJ1-5, with D tentatively TRBD1 (5 bases). The germline gives CDR1 SEHNR, CDR2 FQNEAQ (reference sequence). V lost 3 bases and J lost 1, with 13 bases in between. The CDR3 consists of 16 residues. CDR3 residues: CASSLSLGTSNQPQHF. The CDR3 DNA reads TGTGCCAGCAGCTTGAGCCTAGGGACCAGCAATCAGCCCCAGCATTTT.

This clonotype is labeled as medium-sized (0.01 to 0.1%). V is TRBV10-3 and J is TRBJ2-7; 10 bases map to TRBD2. The CDR3 loop spans 13 amino acids. The V gene's germline CDR1 is ENHRY and CDR2 SYGVKD. Losses at the gene ends were 7 bases for V and 4 bases for J; bases not matched to a gene: 4. CDR3 in amino acids: CAITASGSYEQYF. The DNA of the CDR3 is TGTGCCATCACTGCTAGCGGGAGTTACGAGCAGTACTTC.

At least ten counts were recorded for this clonotype. The V gene is TRBV4-3, the J gene TRBJ1-1; D gene ambiguous. Trimming removed 0 bases at V and 0 bases at J, with 5 bases between. This CDR3 is built from 14 residues. The V gene's germline CDR1 is LGHNA and CDR2 YSLEER. This chain's CDR3 is CASSQDDMNTEAFF. The CDR3 DNA sequence: TGCGCCAGCAGCCAAGACGACATGAACACTGAAGCTTTCTTT.